The clone carrying this T cell receptor (beta chain) was seen only a few times. Its antigen is unknown. Recently diagnosed hyperthyroidism of less than 2 months' duration affected patients aged 18 to 65. Clinical symptoms, serum thyroxine, TRAb, thyroid ultrasound and orbital computed tomography established diagnosis. The data originate from a study of T cells in Graves' hyperthyroidism and ophthalmopathy. Looking at the study overall: Specimen type is peripheral blood, collected at initial diagnosis prior to any treatment. Findings and limits, study-wide: The model identified upcoming ophthalmopathy a median approximately six months ahead of onset.

In germline, CDR1 is DFQATT, CDR2 SNEGSKA (reference sequence). This CDR3 region has 15 residues. The V gene end was trimmed by 4 bases and the J gene end by 7 bases; junction bases not matched to a gene: 8. There were TCR beta CDR3 regions amplified from RNA transcripts. HTBI primers drove first-round RT-PCR of the TCR CDR3. Via MiXCR, TCRdb re-called the multiplex PCR reads, giving one row per CDR3 protein. This table holds over 700,000 distinct CDR3 sequences, roughly a sixth found once. This receptor was obtained from a woman aged 45-60 years with Graves' hyperthyroidism that later progressed to Graves' ophthalmopathy. The genes are TRBV20-1 and TRBJ2-2; 11 nucleotides agree with TRBD2. The sample was blood. CDR3 coding DNA: TGCAGTGCTACTAGCGGGGGGCCGTCGGACGGGGAGCTGTTTTTT. Amino acids: CSATSGGPSDGELFF.